This T cell receptor (beta chain) was sequenced for a study of persistence of HIV-infected CD4 T cells. Across the whole study: Isolated cells were CMV- and HIV-1 Gag-responding CD4+ T cells. Regarding the study as a whole: Proviral oligoclonality tracked with TCR oligoclonality within the same sorted cells. Antigen-responding cells were enriched for degenerate expanded CDR3beta sequences.

Stimulation used about 9.5 ug/mL lysate from CMV-infected fibroblasts. CD40L-negative CD69-negative CD45RO-high memory CD4+ T cells were sorted as populations depleted of antigen-responding cells. CD4+ T cell counts exceeded 400 cells/uL; CMV serology was positive. This was the immunoSEQ version 4 assay in survey mode. Method: immunoSEQ multiplex PCR; TCRdb's copy keeps in-frame clones and lacks some. The repertoire holds 25,000 to 30,000 clones, with roughly 86% as singletons. This clone was counted between two and nine times. Its target is not known. The clonotype originates from an adult man with HIV who was CMV-seropositive. The input for sequencing was CD4+ T cells sorted from PBMCs after approximately 20-hour stimulation, taken from a patient who received antiretroviral therapy.

CDR3 residues: CASSNTPGLYSGNTIYF. DNA of the CDR3: TGTGCCAGCAGCAACACGCCAGGCCTCTACTCTGGAAACACCATATATTTT. V and J are TRBV7-9 and TRBJ1-3; D gene ambiguous. V lost 5 bases to trimming and J lost 0 bases, with 17 bases between them. Germline CDR1 SEHNR, CDR2 FQNEAQ (reference sequence). The CDR3 has 17 amino acids.